These 3 T cell receptor beta chains originate from one sample sequenced in a study of CD8 T cells in Susac syndrome. RNA totalling about 0.5 to 1 ug underwent reverse transcription with random hexamers. Via MiXCR, TCRdb re-called the immunoSEQ multiplex PCR reads, giving one row per CDR3 protein. The profile shows about 22,000 distinct CDR3 sequences, 85% to 95% of them singletons. What was sequenced was CD8+ T cells from PBMCs. Receptors were obtained from a human donor in good health.

To note about this clonotype: The junction departs from germline at one end; a sequencing error may be responsible. The genes are TRBV5-5 and TRBJ2-1; 8 nucleotides match TRBD1. Looked up from germline, CDR1 is SGHKS and CDR2 is YYEKEE (reference sequence). This CDR3 is 14 amino acids long. CDR3 amino acids: CASRFWTGYNEQFF. CDR3 in DNA: TGTGCCAGCCGCTTTTGGACAGGGTACAATGAGCAGTTCTTC.

This chain links TRBV2 with TRBJ2-2, with D hard to call. Germline lookup yields CDR1 SNHLY and CDR2 FYNNEI. The CDR3 length is 11 residues. V dropped 10 bases and J dropped 2 bases, with 5 bases sitting between them. This chain's CDR3 is CATTNTGELFF. For the CDR3, the DNA is TGTGCCACCACCAACACCGGGGAGCTGTTTTTT.

The chain recombines TRBV6-5 with TRBJ1-1; maybe TRBD1 (6 bases). The CDR3 runs to 15 residues. Germline V lookup: CDR1 MNHEY, CDR2 SVGAGI. V lost 0 bases, J lost 1 base, and 9 bases lay in between. As DNA, the CDR3 is TGTGCCAGCAGTTACTCTCGGACAGCGAACACTGAAGCTTTCTTT. It encodes CASSYSRTANTEAFF.